A selection of T cell receptor beta chains follows, all from one sample in a study of blood T cells in healthy people across ages. TCRdb reprocessed the 5' RACE reads via MiXCR and lists one record per CDR3 protein. The table shows about 640,000 distinct CDR3 sequences, with 45% to 65% occurring only once. The sample comprised blood. The source of these receptors is a man in his sixties in good health. The CDR3 runs from the conserved cysteine through the conserved F or W. The D gene is left open where the match is weak. Only some rows state a clone size, as once, few, many or a class for expanded clones.

d_call	j_call	v_call	cdr3_length	clone_size	cdr3_aa	cdr3_nt
.	TRBJ2-5	TRBV4-1	13	.	CAGSQGGAATQYF	TGCGCCGGCAGCCAAGGAGGGGCTGCGACCCAGTACTTC
TRBD1	TRBJ2-7	TRBV6-2/TRBV6-3	14	.	CASRPSTGIYEQYF	TGTGCCAGCAGGCCCTCGACAGGGATCTACGAGCAGTACTTC
.	TRBJ2-2	TRBV12-3/TRBV12-4	17	.	CASTPISGRPNTGELFF	TGTGCCAGCACTCCCATAAGTGGCCGGCCGAACACCGGGGAGCTGTTTTTT
.	TRBJ2-7	TRBV15	17	.	CATSRELGRENSYEQYF	TGTGCCACCAGCAGAGAGCTCGGACGGGAAAACTCCTACGAGCAGTACTTC
TRBD1	TRBJ2-5	TRBV14	13	few	CASSQIRGETQYF	TGTGCCAGCAGCCAAATCAGGGGGGAGACCCAGTACTTC
.	TRBJ2-5	TRBV5-4	16	.	CASSLAGGANAREQYF	TGTGCCAGCAGCTTGGCGGGCGGGGCAAACGCCAGAGAGCAGTACTTC
.	TRBJ1-1	TRBV25-1	14	.	CASSESGRTLKAFF	TGTGCCAGCAGTGAATCGGGGAGAACACTGAAAGCTTTCTTT
TRBD2	TRBJ2-3	TRBV6-1	18	once	CASSLAGGPWGGTDTQYF	TGTGCCAGCAGTCTAGCGGGGGGGCCCTGGGGCGGCACAGATACGCAGTATTTT
.	TRBJ1-2	TRBV2	14	.	CASSTRFEEDGYTF	TGTGCCAGCAGTACCCGATTTGAGGAGGATGGCTACACCTTC
.	TRBJ1-2	TRBV28	12	.	CASQEVDYGYTF	TGTGCCAGCCAGGAGGTGGACTATGGCTACACCTTC
.	TRBJ1-6	TRBV3-1	15	.	CASSGRAGINSPLHF	TGTGCCAGCAGCGGAAGGGCAGGGATTAATTCACCCCTCCACTTT
.	TRBJ2-1	TRBV6-1	20	few	CASSDRGGGTPRKGYNEQFF	TGTGCCAGCAGTGACAGAGGGGGAGGCACACCCAGGAAGGGCTACAATGAGCAGTTCTTC
.	TRBJ1-2	TRBV9	17	.	CASSVGDGGRRNYGYTF	TGTGCCAGCAGCGTAGGAGACGGGGGCAGACGGAACTATGGCTACACCTTC
.	TRBJ1-3	TRBV6-5	13	once	CASSGGPGNTIYF	TGTGCCAGCAGCGGGGGGCCTGGAAACACCATATATTTT
TRBD2	TRBJ2-3	TRBV29-1	14	few	CSVKGLAGGDTQYF	TGCAGCGTCAAGGGACTAGCGGGGGGGGATACGCAGTATTTT
.	TRBJ1-1	TRBV12-3/TRBV12-4	12	.	CASSPREWGAFF	TGTGCCAGCAGCCCTAGGGAGTGGGGAGCTTTCTTT
TRBD1	TRBJ2-7	TRBV7-2	17	.	CASSSRGQGASYNEQYF	TGTGCCAGCAGCTCAAGGGGACAGGGGGCCTCCTACAATGAGCAGTACTTC
TRBD2	TRBJ2-1	TRBV7-2	20	few	CASSRTGLAGGTILRNEQFF	TGTGCCAGCAGCCGAACGGGACTAGCGGGGGGAACCATCCTACGGAATGAGCAGTTCTTC
.	TRBJ1-4	TRBV20-1	14	.	CSASEAVTNEKLFF	TGCAGTGCTAGCGAGGCGGTAACTAATGAAAAACTGTTTTTT
.	TRBJ2-5	TRBV5-1	13	.	CASSLNRGGTQYF	TGCGCCAGCAGCTTGAACAGGGGGGGGACCCAGTACTTC
.	TRBJ2-5	TRBV12-3/TRBV12-4	13	.	CASSAFGEETQYF	TGTGCCAGCAGTGCTTTTGGGGAAGAGACCCAGTACTTC
.	TRBJ1-1	TRBV15	14	.	CATSNTGGNTEAFF	TGTGCCACCAGCAACACGGGGGGGAACACTGAAGCTTTCTTT
TRBD1	TRBJ1-3	TRBV29-1	14	.	CSVRDSESGNTIYF	TGCAGCGTTAGGGACAGCGAGTCTGGAAACACCATATATTTT
.	TRBJ2-6	TRBV7-6	15	.	CASSTFLSGANVLTF	TGTGCCAGCAGCACATTTCTCTCTGGGGCCAACGTCCTGACTTTC
.	TRBJ1-2	TRBV3-1	15	.	CASSPRGRPNYGYTF	TGTGCCAGCAGCCCCCGCGGCAGGCCGAACTATGGCTACACCTTC
TRBD1	TRBJ1-5	TRBV2	14	.	CASSDQGGWEPQHF	TGTGCCAGCAGTGATCAAGGGGGCTGGGAGCCCCAGCATTTT
.	TRBJ1-2	TRBV3-1	12	few	CASSQGQNGYTF	TGTGCCAGCAGCCAAGGACAGAATGGCTACACCTTC
TRBD2	TRBJ2-5	TRBV10-3	13	.	CAIRGGYQETQYF	TGTGCCATCCGGGGGGGGTACCAAGAGACCCAGTACTTC
TRBD1	TRBJ1-2	TRBV20-1	14	.	CSARDDRGYYGHTF	TGCAGTGCTAGAGACGACAGGGGTTACTATGGCCACACCTTC
.	TRBJ2-4	TRBV20-1	13	.	CSARLDGKNIQYF	TGCAGTGCTAGACTAGACGGCAAAAACATTCAGTACTTC
.	TRBJ2-7	TRBV7-8	15	few	CASSLAGGRSYEQYF	TGTGCCAGCAGCTTAGCGGGGGGGCGCTCCTACGAGCAGTACTTC
TRBD2	TRBJ2-1	TRBV12-3/TRBV12-4	15	.	CASSPGGPGENEQFF	TGTGCCAGCAGTCCGGGGGGGCCGGGGGAAAATGAGCAGTTCTTC
.	TRBJ2-1	TRBV20-1	12	many	CSASVGLNEQFF	TGCAGTGCTAGTGTCGGCCTCAATGAGCAGTTCTTC
.	TRBJ2-7	TRBV18	14	once	CASSPPAGVGEQYF	TGTGCCAGCTCACCTCCCGCAGGGGTGGGGGAGCAGTACTTC
TRBD2	TRBJ2-5	TRBV20-1	13	few	CSARAGGPETQYF	TGCAGTGCTAGAGCGGGGGGGCCAGAGACCCAGTACTTC
TRBD2	TRBJ2-7	TRBV29-1	13	.	CSVEWAGDYEQYF	TGCAGCGTTGAGTGGGCGGGGGACTACGAGCAGTACTTC
.	TRBJ1-1	TRBV12-3/TRBV12-4	11	.	CASRRAAEAFF	TGTGCCAGCAGGAGAGCCGCTGAAGCTTTCTTT
.	TRBJ1-2	TRBV7-2	13	few	CASSLAALYGYTF	TGTGCCAGCAGCTTAGCGGCACTCTATGGCTACACCTTC
TRBD2	TRBJ2-1	TRBV10-3	14	.	CAIRTSGGQGVQFF	TGTGCCATCCGGACTAGCGGGGGTCAGGGGGTGCAGTTCTTC
.	TRBJ2-1	TRBV15	15	.	CATSRDRVLYNEQFF	TGTGCCACCAGCAGAGATCGGGTCTTATACAATGAGCAGTTCTTC
.	TRBJ1-6	TRBV27	16	.	CASKLRGGSYNSPLHF	TGTGCCAGCAAACTTAGGGGAGGCTCCTATAATTCACCCCTCCACTTT
TRBD2	TRBJ2-7	TRBV12-3/TRBV12-4	14	.	CASSLSLRGGEQYF	TGTGCCAGCAGTTTAAGCCTCCGGGGGGGCGAGCAGTACTTC
TRBD1	TRBJ1-2	TRBV10-3	13	.	CAIGRDRTDGYTF	TGTGCCATCGGACGGGACAGGACGGATGGCTACACCTTC
.	TRBJ2-1	TRBV28	15	.	CASINAGDGINEQFF	TGTGCCAGCATTAACGCCGGGGATGGGATCAATGAGCAGTTCTTC
TRBD2	TRBJ2-5	TRBV5-1	17	.	CASSMGPGLAAQETQYF	TGCGCCAGCAGCATGGGACCGGGACTAGCGGCTCAAGAGACCCAGTACTTC
TRBD2	TRBJ2-3	TRBV29-1	13	.	CSAGGQSTDTQYF	TGCAGCGCGGGGGGGCAAAGCACAGATACGCAGTATTTT
.	TRBJ1-6	TRBV12-3/TRBV12-4	13	many	CASSPATASPLHF	TGTGCCAGCAGCCCCGCCACAGCTTCACCCCTCCACTTT
.	TRBJ2-3	TRBV10-3	12	.	CATLGSGDTQYF	TGTGCCACCCTGGGTTCGGGAGATACGCAGTATTTT
.	TRBJ1-2	TRBV18	13	.	CASHSTEEYGYTF	TGTGCCAGCCATAGTACAGAAGAGTATGGCTACACCTTC
.	TRBJ2-5	TRBV29-1	15	many	CSVEEGLGRAETQYF	TGCAGCGTTGAGGAAGGACTTGGTCGGGCGGAGACCCAGTACTTC
TRBD1	TRBJ1-2	TRBV4-2	19	.	CAISQDIGGFGRGLSGYTF	TGTGCCATCAGCCAAGATATTGGGGGGTTCGGCAGGGGGCTTTCTGGCTACACCTTC
.	TRBJ2-1	TRBV7-9	14	few	CASTTPGGHNEQFF	TGTGCCAGCACCACCCCCGGGGGTCACAATGAGCAGTTCTTC
TRBD1	TRBJ2-7	TRBV7-2	13	few	CASSSRTGGEQYF	TGTGCCAGCAGCTCCCGGACAGGGGGCGAGCAGTACTTC
.	TRBJ2-5	TRBV20-1	13	.	CSAGRASRETQYF	TGCAGTGCGGGACGGGCGAGCAGAGAGACCCAGTACTTC
TRBD2	TRBJ2-1	TRBV3-1	12	.	CASRRGGVEQFF	TGTGCCAGCAGGCGGGGGGGCGTGGAGCAGTTCTTC